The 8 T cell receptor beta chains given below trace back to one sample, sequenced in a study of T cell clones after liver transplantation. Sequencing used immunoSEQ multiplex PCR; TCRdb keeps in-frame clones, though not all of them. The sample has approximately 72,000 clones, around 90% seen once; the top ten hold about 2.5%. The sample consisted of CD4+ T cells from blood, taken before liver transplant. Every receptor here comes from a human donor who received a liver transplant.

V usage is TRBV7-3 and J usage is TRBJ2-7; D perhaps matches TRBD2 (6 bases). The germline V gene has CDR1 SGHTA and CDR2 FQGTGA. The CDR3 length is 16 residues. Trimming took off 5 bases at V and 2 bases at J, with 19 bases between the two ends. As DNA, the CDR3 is TGTGCCAGCAGCCCCGGAGGGGAGGAAGGGGCCTACGAGCAGTACTTC. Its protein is CASSPGGEEGAYEQYF.

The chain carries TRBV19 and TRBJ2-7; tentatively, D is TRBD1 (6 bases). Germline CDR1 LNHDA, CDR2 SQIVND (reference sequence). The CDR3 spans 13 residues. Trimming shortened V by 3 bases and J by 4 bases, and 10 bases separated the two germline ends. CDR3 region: CASSIRGGYEQYF. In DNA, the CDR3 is TGTGCCAGTAGTATCCGAGGGGGTTACGAGCAGTACTTC.

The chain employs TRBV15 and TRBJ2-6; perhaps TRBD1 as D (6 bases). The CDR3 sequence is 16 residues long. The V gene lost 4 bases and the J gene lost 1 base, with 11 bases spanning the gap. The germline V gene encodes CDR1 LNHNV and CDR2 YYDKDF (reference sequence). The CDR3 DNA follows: TGTGCCACCAGCACTACAGGGACGTCTGGGGCCAACGTCCTGACTTTC. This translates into CATSTTGTSGANVLTF. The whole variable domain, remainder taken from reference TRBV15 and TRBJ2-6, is DAMVIQNPRYQVTQFGKPVTLSCSQTLNHNVMYWYQQKSSQAPKLLFHYYDKDFNNEADTPDNFQSRRPNTSFCFLDIRSPGLGDTAMYLCATSTTGTSGANVLTFGAGSRLTVL.

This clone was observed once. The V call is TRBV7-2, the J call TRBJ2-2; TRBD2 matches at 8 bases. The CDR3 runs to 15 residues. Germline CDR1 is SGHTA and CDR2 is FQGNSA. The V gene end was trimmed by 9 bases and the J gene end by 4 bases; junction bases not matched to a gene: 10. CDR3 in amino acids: CASTLTGRGTGELFF. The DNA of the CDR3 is TGTGCCAGTACCCTGACCGGGAGGGGCACCGGGGAGCTGTTTTTT.

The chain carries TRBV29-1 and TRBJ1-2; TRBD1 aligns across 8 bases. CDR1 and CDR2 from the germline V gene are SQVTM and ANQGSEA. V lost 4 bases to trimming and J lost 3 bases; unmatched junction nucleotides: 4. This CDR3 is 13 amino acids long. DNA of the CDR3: TGCAGCGTTGCTCAGGGGGCAGACTATGGCTACACCTTC. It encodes CSVAQGADYGYTF. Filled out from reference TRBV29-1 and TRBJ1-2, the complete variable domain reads SAVISQKPSRDICQRGTSLTIQCQVDSQVTMMFWYRQQPGQSLTLIATANQGSEATYESGFVIDKFPISRPNLTFSTLTVSNMSPEDSSIYLCSVAQGADYGYTFGSGTRLTVV.

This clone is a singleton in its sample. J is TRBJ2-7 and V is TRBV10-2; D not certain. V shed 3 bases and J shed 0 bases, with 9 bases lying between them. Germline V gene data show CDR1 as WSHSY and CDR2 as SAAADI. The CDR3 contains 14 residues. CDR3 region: CASSERTDSYEQYF. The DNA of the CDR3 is TGCGCCAGCAGTGAAAGGACGGACTCCTACGAGCAGTACTTC.

CDR3 residues: CARRAGAYNYEQYF. The CDR3 DNA follows: TGCGCCAGACGGGCAGGGGCGTATAACTACGAGCAGTACTTC. The chain joins TRBV4-3 to TRBJ2-7, with TRBD1 as a possible D gene (6 bases). Deletions cut 9 bases from V and 3 bases from J, with 18 bases between. Germline V gene lookup returns CDR1 LGHNA and CDR2 YSLEER. The CDR3 sequence is 14 residues long.

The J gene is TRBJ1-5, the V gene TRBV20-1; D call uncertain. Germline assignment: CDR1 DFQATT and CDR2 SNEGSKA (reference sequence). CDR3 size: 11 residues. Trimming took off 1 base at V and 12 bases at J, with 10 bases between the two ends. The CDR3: CSARGQLVQHF. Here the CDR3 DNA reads TGCAGTGCTAGAGGCCAGTTGGTCCAGCATTTT.